This is a list of T cell receptor beta chains from one sample in a study of cytotoxic CD8 clonotypes in ibrutinib-treated CLL. The data were produced by immunoSEQ multiplex PCR, yet TCRdb's version contains in-frame clones alone and is incomplete. The data show 110,000 to 150,000 clones, roughly 80% seen once. Sequencing was performed on PBMCs, taken after 12 months of ibrutinib treatment. Source of these receptors: a human donor with chronic lymphocytic leukemia. The CDR3 runs from the conserved cysteine through the conserved F or W. The order of the fields is D gene, J gene, V gene, clone size, CDR3 DNA, CDR3 protein. A D gene is named only where the DNA matches it firmly. A clone size is listed for some rows: how often the clone was seen (once, few, many), or a class if it is expanded.

D gene: .; J gene: TRBJ1-1; V gene: TRBV13; clone size: .; CDR3 DNA: TGTGCCAGCAGTACAGGCCTGGGGACCGAGGTTATGAACACTGAAGCTTTCTTT; CDR3 protein: CASSTGLGTEVMNTEAFF
D gene: TRBD1; J gene: TRBJ1-1; V gene: TRBV6-1; clone size: few; CDR3 DNA: TGTGCCAGCAGTGAATACAGGGGCCCCTACACTGAAGCTTTCTTT; CDR3 protein: CASSEYRGPYTEAFF
D gene: TRBD1; J gene: TRBJ2-7; V gene: TRBV6-1; clone size: .; CDR3 DNA: TGCGGAACGGACCCGGGACAGGGTGGGAGCGAGCAGTACTTC; CDR3 protein: CGTDPGQGGSEQYF
D gene: .; J gene: TRBJ2-7; V gene: TRBV7-2; clone size: .; CDR3 DNA: TGTGCCAGCAGCCGTACCACCGACGAGCAGTACTTC; CDR3 protein: CASSRTTDEQYF
D gene: .; J gene: TRBJ1-3; V gene: TRBV2; clone size: .; CDR3 DNA: TGTGCCAGCAGTGTCGAGGGGGCTGGAAACACCATATATTTT; CDR3 protein: CASSVEGAGNTIYF
D gene: .; J gene: TRBJ2-2; V gene: TRBV28; clone size: .; CDR3 DNA: TGTGCCAGCAGTTTGATGGGGGGAGGAGCCGGGGAGCTGTTTTTT; CDR3 protein: CASSLMGGGAGELFF
D gene: .; J gene: TRBJ1-3; V gene: TRBV11-2; clone size: .; CDR3 DNA: TGTGCCAGCAGCTTGGGCAGCTCTGGAAACACCATATATTTT; CDR3 protein: CASSLGSSGNTIYF
D gene: TRBD1; J gene: TRBJ2-1; V gene: TRBV28; clone size: .; CDR3 DNA: TGTGCCAGCAGTTTATCCTGGGACAGGGGCCCCAATGAGCAGTTCTTC; CDR3 protein: CASSLSWDRGPNEQFF
D gene: TRBD2; J gene: TRBJ2-7; V gene: TRBV5-1; clone size: .; CDR3 DNA: TGCGCCAGCAGCTCCGGGACTAGCGGCTCCTACGAGCAGTACTTC; CDR3 protein: CASSSGTSGSYEQYF
D gene: TRBD2; J gene: TRBJ2-2; V gene: TRBV19; clone size: .; CDR3 DNA: TGTGCCAGTAGTATAGTAGCGGGAGGGCCCACCGGGGAGCTGTTTTTT; CDR3 protein: CASSIVAGGPTGELFF
D gene: .; J gene: TRBJ2-2; V gene: TRBV30; clone size: .; CDR3 DNA: TGTGCCTGGAGTTCGGACAGTACGAACACCGGGGAGCTGTTTTTT; CDR3 protein: CAWSSDSTNTGELFF
D gene: TRBD2; J gene: TRBJ2-7; V gene: TRBV10-3; clone size: .; CDR3 DNA: TGTGCCATCAGTGAGTCGAGCGGGGGGGCCCACGAGCAGTACTTC; CDR3 protein: CAISESSGGAHEQYF
D gene: TRBD1; J gene: TRBJ1-2; V gene: TRBV4-1; clone size: .; CDR3 DNA: TGCGCCAGCAGCCAAGACACAGGGGATGGCTACACCTTC; CDR3 protein: CASSQDTGDGYTF
D gene: .; J gene: TRBJ2-6; V gene: TRBV19; clone size: .; CDR3 DNA: TGTGCCAGTAGTATTACTACAGGGAGCGCTGGGGCCAACGTCCTGACTTTC; CDR3 protein: CASSITTGSAGANVLTF
D gene: .; J gene: TRBJ2-7; V gene: TRBV15; clone size: .; CDR3 DNA: TGTGCCACCAGGGGTCCGGAGGACGAGCAGTACTTC; CDR3 protein: CATRGPEDEQYF
D gene: .; J gene: TRBJ2-3; V gene: TRBV14; clone size: .; CDR3 DNA: TGTGCCAGCAGACGACAGAGCACAGATACGCAGTATTTT; CDR3 protein: CASRRQSTDTQYF
D gene: .; J gene: TRBJ2-5; V gene: TRBV4-1; clone size: once; CDR3 DNA: TGCGCCAGCAGCCAAGAAGGGGGGATCCAAGAGACCCAGTACTTC; CDR3 protein: CASSQEGGIQETQYF
D gene: .; J gene: TRBJ1-5; V gene: TRBV7-9; clone size: .; CDR3 DNA: TGTGCCAGCAGCGGTAAAGACAGGCAGCCCCAGCATTTT; CDR3 protein: CASSGKDRQPQHF
D gene: .; J gene: TRBJ1-2; V gene: TRBV4-3; clone size: .; CDR3 DNA: TGCGCCAGCAGCCAAGATCGGGTTGGGGGGCGCGCCTATGGCTACACCTTC; CDR3 protein: CASSQDRVGGRAYGYTF
D gene: .; J gene: TRBJ1-5; V gene: TRBV28; clone size: .; CDR3 DNA: TGTGCCAGCAGTTTATACGGGAATCAGCCCCAGCATTTT; CDR3 protein: CASSLYGNQPQHF
D gene: .; J gene: TRBJ2-2; V gene: TRBV11-3; clone size: .; CDR3 DNA: TGTGTCAGCAGTCCAATTGGGCTAGCCAACGGGGAGCTGTTTTTT; CDR3 protein: CVSSPIGLANGELFF
D gene: .; J gene: TRBJ1-4; V gene: TRBV27; clone size: few; CDR3 DNA: TGTGCCAGCAGTTTCGTGCAGGGCGGTGAAAAACTGTTTTTT; CDR3 protein: CASSFVQGGEKLFF
D gene: .; J gene: TRBJ2-6; V gene: TRBV10-1; clone size: few; CDR3 DNA: TGCGCCAGCAGTGCCACCGCGGACTCTGGGGCCAACGTCCTGACTTTC; CDR3 protein: CASSATADSGANVLTF
D gene: .; J gene: TRBJ2-5; V gene: TRBV6-1; clone size: .; CDR3 DNA: TGTGCCTCCAGGGGGGCAGCTCAAGAGACCCAGTACTTC; CDR3 protein: CASRGAAQETQYF
D gene: TRBD1; J gene: TRBJ2-1; V gene: TRBV28; clone size: .; CDR3 DNA: TGTGCCAGCCAGGGACGGACAGGGGGCTACAATGAGCAGTTCTTC; CDR3 protein: CASQGRTGGYNEQFF
D gene: .; J gene: TRBJ2-2; V gene: TRBV28; clone size: .; CDR3 DNA: TGTGCCAGCGGACCAGGGTACACCGGGGAGCTGTTTTTT; CDR3 protein: CASGPGYTGELFF